These 22 T cell receptor beta chains were sequenced from one sample in a study of tumor-infiltrating lymphocytes in primary liver carcinoma. The study co-extracted DNA and RNA from around 18-30 mg of unsorted bulk tissue. Reverse transcription of about 500 ng total RNA with a constant-region primer produced TCR beta cDNA. Generation of the TCR beta libraries relied on three nested multiplex PCR rounds using slightly modified ARM-PCR. Researchers ran the first two PCR rounds for about 11 cycles each with TRBV1-TRBV30 forward primers and a C-beta reverse primer. TCRdb analysed the multiplex PCR reads with MiXCR anew, one entry per CDR3 protein. Of approximately 22,000 distinct CDR3 sequences detected, roughly 70% appear once; the ten largest clones hold roughly two fifths. The sample was liver tumor tissue from sampling region 1. Subset here: tumor region T1, superior pole. All receptors come from a man aged 35-49 years with primary liver carcinoma and hepatitis B virus infection.

The V and J genes are TRBV5-4 and TRBJ2-5; 7 bases fit TRBD1. Germline-derived CDR1 and CDR2 are SGHNT and YYREEE (reference sequence). The CDR3 is made up of 11 amino acids. Germline trimming cut 8 bases from V and 11 bases from J; bases unmatched to any gene: 9. The CDR3 sequence is CASGTEEIQYF. For the CDR3, the DNA is TGTGCCAGTGGGACAGAAGAGATTCAGTACTTC.

A remark on this clonotype: The junction differs from germline at one of its ends, possibly a read error. The V gene is TRBV6-5, the J gene TRBJ2-6, with D uncertain. Per the germline V gene, CDR1 is MNHEY and CDR2 is SVGAGI. The CDR3 is made up of 15 amino acids. The DNA for the CDR3 is TGTGCCAGCGGTCACGACCTTCCTGGGACCAACGTCCTGACTTTC. Translation: CASGHDLPGTNVLTF.

This clonotype was recorded many times. This clone may be a read error of a much larger clone one base away. The CDR3 sequence: CASSHPGLAYEQCF. In DNA, the CDR3 is TGTGCCAGCAGCCATCCGGGACTAGCTTACGAGCAGTGCTTC. The chain carries TRBV5-6 and TRBJ2-7; the match to TRBD2 covers 9 bases. CDR3 size: 14 residues. The germline gives CDR1 SGHDT, CDR2 YYEEEE.

Turning to this clonotype: At one of its ends the junction is not consistent with the germline gene, which may arise from a read error. V gene TRBV29-1 combines with J gene TRBJ1-2, with D maybe TRBD1 (5 bases). Looked up from germline, CDR1 is SQVTM and CDR2 is ANQGSEA. The CDR3 loop spans 14 amino acids. CDR3 amino acids: CCVEFRRDSAGYTF. The CDR3 DNA is TGCTGCGTTGAGTTTCGAAGGGACTCAGCTGGCTACACCTTC.

Concerning this clonotype itself: One end of the junction varies from germline; a read error may be responsible. The chain combines TRBV12-3 or TRBV12-4 with TRBJ2-4; D is possibly TRBD1 (5 bases). This CDR3 has 18 residues. The CDR3: CANTLWGGADIAKNILYF. The CDR3 DNA reads as TGTGCCAATACTTTATGGGGTGGGGCGGACATAGCCAAAAACATTCTGTACTTC.

A word on this clonotype: It may be a read error: a sequence one base away is much more abundant. The chain recombines TRBV19 with TRBJ2-2; D possibly uses TRBD1 or TRBD2 (5 bases each). This CDR3 contains 14 residues. Per germline, CDR1 LNHDA and CDR2 SQIVND (reference sequence). The CDR3 DNA reads TGTACCAGTAGTATTTCTCCAGGGTCCGGGGAGCTGTCTTTT. This sequence encodes CTSSISPGSGELSF.

CDR3 sequence reads: CAWCVSRAMDTQYF. Written as DNA, the CDR3 is TGTGCTTGGTGTGTGTCCCGGGCGATGGATACGCAGTATTTT. The chain combines TRBV30 with TRBJ2-3; D call uncertain. CDR1 is GTSNPN, CDR2 SVGIG, per germline (reference sequence). This CDR3 is built from 14 residues.

This clonotype was observed many times. The CDR3 spells CASSPGFNEQYF. DNA of the CDR3: TGTGCCAGCTCACCGGGCTTCAACGAGCAGTACTTC. This chain uses TRBV18 with TRBJ2-7; no clear D gene. This CDR3 is 12 amino acids long. The V gene lost 3 bases and the J gene lost 5 bases, with 8 bases spanning the gap. CDR1 and CDR2 from the germline V gene are KGHSH and LQKENI.

This clonotype was found a few times. One junction end does not reproduce the germline sequence, and a read error may be involved. J is TRBJ2-3 and V is TRBV11-2; D is unclear. This CDR3 has 12 amino acids. Germline assignment: CDR1 SGHAT and CDR2 FQNNGV. The CDR3 sequence: CASSLQVNTRYF. In DNA, the CDR3 is TGTGCCAGCAGCCTCCAGGTTAATACGCGGTATTTT.

Note on this clonotype: The junction departs from germline at one end; a sequencing error may be responsible. V and J are TRBV6-5 and TRBJ1-6, with TRBD1 as a possible D gene (5 bases). The CDR3 totals 18 residues. CDR1 is MNHEY and CDR2 is SVGAGI in the germline V gene. CDR3 in amino acids: CASSYSNLGPLANSPLLF. Written as DNA, the CDR3 is TGTGCCAGCAGTTACTCGAACTTGGGGCCACTAGCCAATTCACCGCTCCTCTTT.

The rearrangement uses TRBV12-3 or TRBV12-4 and TRBJ2-4, with D maybe TRBD1 (5 bases). The CDR3 contains 18 residues. The V end lost 2 bases, the J end lost 0 bases, and 17 bases lay between the germline ends. The CDR3 coding sequence is TGTGCCAGCAGTTTAAGGGGTGGGGCGGAAATAGCCAAAAACATTCAGTACTTC. Translation gives CASSLRGGAEIAKNIQYF.

Details on this clonotype: Its ends do not fully match the called genes, so a read error is possible. This chain joins TRBV13 and TRBJ2-1; 10 bases are a match to TRBD2. Per the germline V gene, CDR1 is PRHDT and CDR2 is FYEKMQ (reference sequence). The CDR3 runs 18 residues. The CDR3 DNA reads TGTGCCAGCAACTCTCGCCTAGCGGGAGCCCATGACTACAATGAGCAGCTCTTC. Amino acid sequence: CASNSRLAGAHDYNEQLF.

Of note for this clonotype: The germline gene is not matched at one end of the junction; a read error may be the cause. This CDR3 is CANSLVAGVSDTQHF. The DNA for the CDR3 is TGTGCCAACAGCTTAGTAGCGGGAGTTTCAGATACGCAGCATTTT. The gene calls are TRBV11-1 and TRBJ2-3; D unclear. The J call may be incorrect, as the DNA end agrees better with TRBJ1-5. Looked up from germline, CDR1 is SGHAT and CDR2 is FQDESV (reference sequence). This CDR3 comprises 15 residues.

This clonotype was observed many times. This rearrangement joins TRBV24-1 to TRBJ2-3; D not certain. V lost 0 bases and J 1 base, leaving 4 bases between the germline ends. The CDR3 spans 14 residues. Germline CDR1 and CDR2: KGHDR and SFDVKD. The CDR3 region has the DNA TGTGCCACCAGTGATTTGAGGGGCACAGATACGCAGTATTTT. Its protein product is CATSDLRGTDTQYF.

A word on this clonotype: A junction boundary mismatches the germline segment, possibly from a read error. This chain uses TRBV7-8 with TRBJ2-2, with TRBD2 as a possible D gene (6 bases). CDR3 length: 14 amino acids. Germline V gene lookup returns CDR1 SGHVS and CDR2 FQNEAQ. CDR3 in DNA: TGTGCCAGCAGCTTAGTTTCGCGGGGTGGGGAGATGTTTTTT. This gives the protein CASSLVSRGGEMFF.

About this clonotype: This may be a read error, as it is one base from a much larger clone. The chain joins TRBV5-6 to TRBJ2-1, with 7 bases identical to TRBD2. The length of the CDR3 is 15 residues. Germline lookup yields CDR1 SGHDT and CDR2 YYEEEE. CDR3 loop: CASNLGLAAHNEQFF. In DNA, the CDR3 is TGTGCTAGCAACTTGGGCCTAGCGGCCCACAATGAGCAGTTCTTC.

On this clonotype: A junction boundary mismatches the germline segment, possibly from a read error. This sequence joins TRBV11-2 and TRBJ2-5, with a weak D call TRBD2 (6 bases). Per germline, CDR1 SGHAT and CDR2 FQNNGV. The CDR3 covers 15 residues. CDR3 region: CAISQTPGGKETQYF. The CDR3 bases are TGTGCCATCAGCCAAACTCCTGGCGGGAAAGAGACCCAGTACTTC.

The V gene is TRBV4-1, the J gene TRBJ2-1; 7 nucleotides match TRBD2. This CDR3 has 15 amino acids. Per the germline V gene, CDR1 is MGHRA and CDR2 is YSYEKL. The CDR3 region is CDSSQSSGWNNEQFF. CDR3 coding DNA: TGCGATAGCAGCCAAAGTAGCGGGTGGAACAATGAGCAGTTCTTC.

Only a few counts were recorded for this clonotype. Its ends do not fully match the called genes, so a read error is possible. The chain combines TRBV11-2 with TRBJ2-2; D not resolved. The CDR3 is made up of 15 amino acids. Germline V gene data show CDR1 as SGHAT and CDR2 as FQNNGV. The CDR3 spells CASSFVGSNTGELFF. For the CDR3, the DNA is TGTGCTAGCAGCTTTGTGGGATCGAACACTGGGGAGCTGTTTTTT. Looking up the rest from reference TRBV11-2 and TRBJ2-2 gives the full variable domain: EAGVAQSPRYKIIEKRQSVAFWCNPISGHATLYWYQQILGQGPKLLIQFQNNGVVDDSQLPKDRFSAERLKGVDSTLKIQPAKLEDSAVYLCASSFVGSNTGELFFGEGSRLTVL.

In this sample, this clonotype turned up a few times. V usage is TRBV29-1 and J usage is TRBJ2-5, with D perhaps TRBD1 (6 bases). This CDR3 contains 12 residues. Deletions cut 5 bases from V and 5 bases from J, with 12 bases between. CDR1 and CDR2 from the germline V gene are SQVTM and ANQGSEA. The CDR3 sequence: CSVNRDGETQYF. The CDR3 coding sequence is TGCAGCGTTAACAGGGATGGGGAGACCCAGTACTTC.

A note on this clonotype: Given a much more abundant clone one base away, this may be a read error. The chain couples TRBV2 to TRBJ2-3; 11 positions agree with TRBD2. This CDR3 has 17 amino acids. CDR1 and CDR2 (germline): SNHLY, FYNNEI. The CDR3 DNA reads as TGTGCCGGCAGTGAAACCTTAGCGGGAGGGGGCACAGATACGCAGTATTTT. Its translation: CAGSETLAGGGTDTQYF.

V usage is TRBV11-2 and J usage is TRBJ1-4; the D is unclear. Germline loops: CDR1 SGHAT, CDR2 FQNNGV. CDR3 length: 16 amino acids. V was cut by 8 bases and J by 11 bases, with 27 bases left in between. In DNA form, the CDR3 reads TGTGCCAGCGGCGAGACTCCGGGAAGAACAAGTGAGAAACTGTTTTTT. Translation: CASGETPGRTSEKLFF.